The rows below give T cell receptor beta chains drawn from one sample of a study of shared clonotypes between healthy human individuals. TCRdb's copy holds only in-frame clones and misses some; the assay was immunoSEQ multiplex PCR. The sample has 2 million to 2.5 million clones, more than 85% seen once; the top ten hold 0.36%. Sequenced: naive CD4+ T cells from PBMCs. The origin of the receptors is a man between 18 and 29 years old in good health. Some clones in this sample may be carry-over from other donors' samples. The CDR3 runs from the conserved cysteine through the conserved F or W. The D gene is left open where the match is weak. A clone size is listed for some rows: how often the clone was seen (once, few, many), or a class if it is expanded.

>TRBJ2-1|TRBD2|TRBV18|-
TGTGCCAGCTCACAGGGACTAGCGGCGTATAGTGAGCAGTTCTTC
CASSQGLAAYSEQFF
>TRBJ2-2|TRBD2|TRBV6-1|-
TGTGCCAGCAGTGGACGGGCGACTAGCGGGAGTTCCGAACCGACCGGGGAGCTGTTTTTT
CASSGRATSGSSEPTGELFF
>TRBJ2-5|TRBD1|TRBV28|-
TGTGCCAGCAGTTTCGGGGCCCTACAGGGGGAGACCCAGTACTTC
CASSFGALQGETQYF
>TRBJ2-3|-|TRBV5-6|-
TGTGCCAGCAGCTTGTTCATGGGCGGGAAAGGGCCAGATACGCAGTATTTT
CASSLFMGGKGPDTQYF
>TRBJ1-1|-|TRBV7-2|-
TGTGCCAGCAGCTTAGGGGGGGGGCTCACTGAAGCTTTCTTT
CASSLGGGLTEAFF
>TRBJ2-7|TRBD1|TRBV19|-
TGTGCCAGTAGTCTACGACGGGACAGATTTTACGAGCAGTACTTC
CASSLRRDRFYEQYF
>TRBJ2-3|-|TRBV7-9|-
TGTGCCAGCAGCCAAGTCAGCGATACGCAGTATTTT
CASSQVSDTQYF
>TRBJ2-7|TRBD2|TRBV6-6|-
TGTGCCAGCAGTTACGGACTAGCGGCATCCTACGAGCAGTACTTC
CASSYGLAASYEQYF
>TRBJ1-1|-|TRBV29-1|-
TGCAGCGTGGGTACAGGGTATGAAGGCACTGAAGCTTTCTTT
CSVGTGYEGTEAFF
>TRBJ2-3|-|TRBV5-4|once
TGTGCCAGCAGCTTGGCCGGGAGTAAGGGTGCAGATACGCAGTATTTT
CASSLAGSKGADTQYF
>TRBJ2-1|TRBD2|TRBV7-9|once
TGTGCCAGCAGTTACGGGACTAGCGGGAGTAGTAATGAGCAGTTCTTC
CASSYGTSGSSNEQFF
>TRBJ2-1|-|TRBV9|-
TGTGCCAGCAGCGTAGCCCCACTTATAAACAATGAGCAGTTCTTC
CASSVAPLINNEQFF
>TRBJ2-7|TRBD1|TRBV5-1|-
TGCGCCAGCAGCTTGGACAGGGGGTACACCTCCTACGAGCAGTACTTC
CASSLDRGYTSYEQYF
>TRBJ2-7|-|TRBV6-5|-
TGTGCCAGCAGTTACTTTGGGGCCTACGAGCAGTACTTC
CASSYFGAYEQYF
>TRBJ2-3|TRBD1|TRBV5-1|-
TGCGCCAGCAGCGAGGACAGGGATCTTGGTACGCAGTATTTT
CASSEDRDLGTQYF
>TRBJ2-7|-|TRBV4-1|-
TGCGCCAGCAGCGACACAGACTCCTACGAGCAGTACTTC
CASSDTDSYEQYF
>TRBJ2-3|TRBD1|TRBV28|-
TGTGCCAGCAGTGTACACCCCGGGACAGGCTCGACAGATACGCAGTATTTT
CASSVHPGTGSTDTQYF
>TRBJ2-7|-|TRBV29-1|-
TGCAGCGTTTCAGGGCCCTACGAGCAGTACTTC
CSVSGPYEQYF
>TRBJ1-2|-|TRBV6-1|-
TGTGCCAGCAGCAGGGGTTTCTATGGCTACACCTTC
CASSRGFYGYTF
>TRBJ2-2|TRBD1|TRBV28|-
TGTGCCGGTCAGGGGGCAGCCGGGGAGCTGTTTTTT
CAGQGAAGELFF
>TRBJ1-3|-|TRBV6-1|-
TGTGCCAGCAGTGAACTTCGTACTTATGGAAACACCATATATTTT
CASSELRTYGNTIYF
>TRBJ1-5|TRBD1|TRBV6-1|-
TGTGCCAGCAGTGAAGTGGAAAGGGGGCAATATCAGCCCCAGCATTTT
CASSEVERGQYQPQHF
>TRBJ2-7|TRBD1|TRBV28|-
TGTGCCAGCAGTTCCCCTCAAGGGACAGAATACGAGCAGTACTTC
CASSSPQGTEYEQYF
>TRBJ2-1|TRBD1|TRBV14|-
TGTGCCAGCAGCCAAGGTGGGACAGGGAAGCAGTTCTTC
CASSQGGTGKQFF
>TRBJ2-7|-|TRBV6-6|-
TGTGCCAGCAGTAAAGCTCGTGGGGAGCAGTACTTC
CASSKARGEQYF
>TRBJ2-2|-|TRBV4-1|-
TGCGCCAGCAGCCAAGGCAACACCGGGGAGCTGTTTTTT
CASSQGNTGELFF
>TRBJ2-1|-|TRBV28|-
TGTGCCAGCAGTGCCCCGTTGGTCCGGCAGTTCTTC
CASSAPLVRQFF
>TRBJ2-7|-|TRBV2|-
TGTGCCAGCACCCCGGACAGATACTACGAGCAGTACTTC
CASTPDRYYEQYF
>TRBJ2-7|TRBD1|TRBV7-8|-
TGTGCCAGCAGCTGGGACAGGGGGCACTACGAGCAGTACTTC
CASSWDRGHYEQYF
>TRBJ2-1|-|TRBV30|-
TGTGCCTGGGGGAAGGGGACTAATGAGCAGTTCTTC
CAWGKGTNEQFF
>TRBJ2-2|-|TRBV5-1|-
TGCGCCAGCAGCTTAGGTGGCGGGACCCATGGTGGGACCGGGGAGCTGTTTTTT
CASSLGGGTHGGTGELFF
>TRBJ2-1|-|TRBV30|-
TGTGCCTGGGCCCCGGGCCGACGTGAGCAGTTCTTC
CAWAPGRREQFF
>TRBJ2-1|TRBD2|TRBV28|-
TGTGCCAGCACCCCTGTAAGGACTAGCGGCGATGAGCAGTTCTTC
CASTPVRTSGDEQFF
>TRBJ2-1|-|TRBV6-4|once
TGTGCCAGCAGTCTCATGGAAGGGGTCAATGAGCAGTTCTTC
CASSLMEGVNEQFF
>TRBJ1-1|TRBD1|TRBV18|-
TGTGCCAGCTCGCGTGGACAGGGGAGGGACACTGAAGCTTTCTTT
CASSRGQGRDTEAFF
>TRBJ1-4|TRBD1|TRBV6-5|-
TGTGCCAGCAGTACGGGACAGGTACTGTTTTTT
CASSTGQVLFF
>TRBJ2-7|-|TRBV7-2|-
TGTGCCAGCAGCTCTTCAGGGGTCCTCTCCTACGAGCAGTACTTC
CASSSSGVLSYEQYF
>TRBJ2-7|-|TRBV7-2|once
TGTGCCAGCAGCAGTCGGGACACCTCCTACGAGCAGTACTTC
CASSSRDTSYEQYF
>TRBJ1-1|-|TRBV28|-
TGTGCCAGCAGACTTTCCAGGGGTGGTGCTTTCTTT
CASRLSRGGAFF
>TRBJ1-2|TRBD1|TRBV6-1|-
TGTGCCAGCAGTCAAACCGGGACAGGCTATGGCTACACCTTC
CASSQTGTGYGYTF
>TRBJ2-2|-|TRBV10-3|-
TGTGCCATCAGTGGCGGCAACCTCATACACACGAACACCGGGGAGCTGTTTTTT
CAISGGNLIHTNTGELFF
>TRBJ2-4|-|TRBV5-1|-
TGCGCCAGCAGCTTGTTAGTGGGAGCAACCAAAAACATTCAGTACTTC
CASSLLVGATKNIQYF
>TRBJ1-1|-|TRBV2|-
TGTGCCAGCAGACTGGAGAGGGCCAGGGGCGCAATTGGGACTGAAGCTTTCTTT
CASRLERARGAIGTEAFF
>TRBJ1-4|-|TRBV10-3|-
TGTGCCATCAGTGAGTTTATGACCACAGGGCAAAATGAAAAACTGTTTTTT
CAISEFMTTGQNEKLFF
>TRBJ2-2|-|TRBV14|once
TGTGCCAGCAGCCGCGCGGTCGCCGGTACCGGGGAGCTGTTTTTT
CASSRAVAGTGELFF
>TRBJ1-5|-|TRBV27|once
TGTGCCAGCAGTTCGAATGATCAGCCCCAGCATTTT
CASSSNDQPQHF
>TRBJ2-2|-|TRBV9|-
TGTGCCAGCAGCGCCCAGGACAGAAGCACCGGGGAGCTGTTTTTT
CASSAQDRSTGELFF
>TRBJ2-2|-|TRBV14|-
TGTGCCAGCAGCCACAGGGTTGGCACCGGGGAGCTGTTTTTT
CASSHRVGTGELFF
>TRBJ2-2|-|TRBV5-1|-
TGCGCCAGCAGCTTGGGAAGGGGGTCTACCGGGGAGCTGTTTTTT
CASSLGRGSTGELFF
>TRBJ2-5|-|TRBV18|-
TGTGCCAGCTCACCTGGTTCCCCTGCTTTACAAGAGACCCAGTACTTC
CASSPGSPALQETQYF
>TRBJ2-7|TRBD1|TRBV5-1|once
TGCGCCAGCAGCTTGGCCGTCAACAGGGGGGACTACGAGCAGTACTTC
CASSLAVNRGDYEQYF
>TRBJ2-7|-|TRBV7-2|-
TGTGCCAGCAGCTTAGTAGGGGGGGCGACTTTCTCCGAGCAGTACTTC
CASSLVGGATFSEQYF
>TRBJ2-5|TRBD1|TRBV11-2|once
TGTGCCAGCAGCCCGGAAAGGACAGGGGGAGAGACCCAGTACTTC
CASSPERTGGETQYF
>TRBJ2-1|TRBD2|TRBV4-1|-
TGCGCCAGCAGCCCCGGGACTAGCGGGGGAAGCTCCTACAATGAGCAGTTCTTC
CASSPGTSGGSSYNEQFF
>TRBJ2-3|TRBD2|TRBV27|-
TGTGCCAGCAGTTTGCGACTAGCGGGAGTAGGCACAGATACGCAGTATTTT
CASSLRLAGVGTDTQYF